This T cell receptor beta chain comes out of a study of control samples from healthy donors and cancer patients. This clone appeared a single time. The table came from immunoSEQ multiplex PCR; TCRdb's copy has only in-frame clones and leaves some out. Among approximately 100,000 clones, about 89% were seen once, and the ten largest hold around 21%. The CDR3 runs 14 residues. Losses at the gene ends were 9 bases for V and 6 bases for J; bases not matched to a gene: 9. CDR1 SNHLY and CDR2 FYNNEI come from the germline V gene. The clonotype comes from a man aged 25-45 years in good health. The rearrangement joins TRBV2 to TRBJ2-3, with 10 bases fitting TRBD2. The sequencing input was blood. The CDR3 here is CASLAGGRFDTQYF. The CDR3 DNA reads as TGTGCCAGTTTAGCGGGGGGACGCTTCGATACGCAGTATTTT.